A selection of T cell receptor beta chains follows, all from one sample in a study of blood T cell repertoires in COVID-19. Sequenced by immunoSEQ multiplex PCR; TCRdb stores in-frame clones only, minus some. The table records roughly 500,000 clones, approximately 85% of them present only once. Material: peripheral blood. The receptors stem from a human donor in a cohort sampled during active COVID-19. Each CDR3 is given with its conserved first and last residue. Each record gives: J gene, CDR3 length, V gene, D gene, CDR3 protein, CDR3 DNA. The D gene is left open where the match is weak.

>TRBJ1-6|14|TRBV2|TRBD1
CASRGGSGNSPLHF
TGTGCCAGCAGAGGGGGCTCTGGTAATTCACCCCTCCACTTT
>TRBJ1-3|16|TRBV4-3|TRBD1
CASSQRQGAPGNTIYF
TGCGCCAGCAGCCAAAGACAGGGGGCCCCTGGAAACACCATATATTTT
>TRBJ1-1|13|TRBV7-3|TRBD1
CASSKTGSTEAFF
TGTGCCAGCAGCAAGACAGGGTCCACTGAAGCTTTCTTT
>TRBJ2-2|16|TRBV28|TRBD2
CASSSLRDYDTGELFF
TGTGCCAGCAGTTCCCTCCGGGACTACGACACCGGGGAGCTGTTTTTT
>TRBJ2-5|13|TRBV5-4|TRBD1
CASSPDRVETQYF
TGTGCCAGCAGCCCCGACAGGGTTGAGACCCAGTACTTC
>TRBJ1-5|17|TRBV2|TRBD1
CASRERTGFLSNQPQHF
TGTGCCAGCAGAGAGAGGACAGGGTTCTTGAGCAATCAGCCCCAGCATTTT
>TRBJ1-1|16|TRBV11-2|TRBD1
CASSLTGGSWDAEAFF
TGTGCCAGCAGCTTGACAGGGGGATCGTGGGACGCTGAAGCTTTCTTT
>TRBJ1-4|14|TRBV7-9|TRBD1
CASRKTGANEKLFF
TGTGCCAGCAGGAAAACAGGGGCGAATGAAAAACTGTTTTTT
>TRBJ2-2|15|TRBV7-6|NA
CASSAGTTFTGELFF
TGTGCCAGCAGTGCCGGGACAACTTTTACCGGGGAGCTGTTTTTT
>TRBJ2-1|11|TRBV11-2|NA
CASSLAGEQFF
TGTGCCAGCAGCTTAGCGGGGGAGCAGTTCTTC
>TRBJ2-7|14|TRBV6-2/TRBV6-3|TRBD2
CASSTPGLATEQYF
TGTGCCAGCAGTACTCCGGGACTAGCAACCGAGCAGTACTTC
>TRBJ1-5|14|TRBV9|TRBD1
CASSPGQENQPQHF
TGTGCCAGCAGCCCAGGACAGGAGAATCAGCCCCAGCATTTT
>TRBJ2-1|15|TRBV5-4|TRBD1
CASSPDRESGNEQFF
TGTGCCAGCAGCCCGGACAGGGAGTCGGGAAATGAGCAGTTCTTC
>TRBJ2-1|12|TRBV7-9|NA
CASSLIADEQFF
TGTGCCAGCAGCTTAATAGCTGATGAGCAGTTCTTC